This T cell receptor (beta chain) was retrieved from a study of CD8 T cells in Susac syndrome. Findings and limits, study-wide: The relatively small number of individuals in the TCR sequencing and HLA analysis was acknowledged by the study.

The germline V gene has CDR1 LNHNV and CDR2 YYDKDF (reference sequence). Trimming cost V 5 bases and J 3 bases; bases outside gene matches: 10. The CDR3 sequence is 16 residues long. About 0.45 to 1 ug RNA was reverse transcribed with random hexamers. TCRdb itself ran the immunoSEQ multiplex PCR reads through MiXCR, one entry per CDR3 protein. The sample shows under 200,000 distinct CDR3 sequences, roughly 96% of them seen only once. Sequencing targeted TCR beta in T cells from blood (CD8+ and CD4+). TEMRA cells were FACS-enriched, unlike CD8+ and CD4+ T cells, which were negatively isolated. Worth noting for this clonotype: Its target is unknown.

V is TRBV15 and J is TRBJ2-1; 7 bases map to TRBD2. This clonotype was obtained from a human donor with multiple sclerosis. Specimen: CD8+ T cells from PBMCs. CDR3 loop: CATSERDSSYYNEQFF. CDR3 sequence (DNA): TGTGCCACCAGCGAGCGGGACTCCTCATACTACAATGAGCAGTTCTTC.